The rows below give T cell receptor beta chains drawn from one sample of a study of blood T cell repertoires in COVID-19. Libraries were prepared by immunoSEQ multiplex PCR; TCRdb keeps only in-frame clonotypes and omits some of them. The data hold 160,000 or so clones, with over 75% observed a single time. Sequencing used PBMCs or T cells enriched from blood (not recorded which). The origin of the receptors is a woman aged 40 to 50 with acute COVID-19. Each CDR3 is given with its conserved first and last residue. A D gene is named only where the DNA matches it firmly. Size values are once, few and many counts, or a class for expanded clones, and some rows have none.

TRBJ1-1	TRBD1	TRBV19	NA	CASSTTRGQMNTEAFF	TGTGCCAGTAGTACCACTAGGGGACAGATGAACACTGAAGCTTTCTTT
TRBJ1-2	NA	TRBV6-5	NA	CASSYDFNYGYTF	TGTGCCAGCAGTTACGACTTCAACTATGGCTACACCTTC
TRBJ2-7	NA	TRBV4-2	once	CASSQEGGTAYEQYF	TGTGCCAGCAGCCAAGAAGGCGGGACCGCCTACGAGCAGTACTTC
TRBJ2-3	NA	TRBV4-2	NA	CASSQLGTISDTQYF	TGTGCCAGCAGCCAGCTCGGGACAATTTCAGATACGCAGTATTTT
TRBJ1-2	TRBD1	TRBV7-9	NA	CASSPWDRYYGYTF	TGTGCCAGCAGCCCCTGGGACAGATACTATGGCTACACCTTC
TRBJ2-2	NA	TRBV2	once	CASNWRGQGTGELFF	TGTGCCAGCAATTGGAGGGGGCAGGGCACCGGGGAGCTGTTTTTT
TRBJ2-1	TRBD2	TRBV11-2	NA	CASSFGTSANEQFF	TGTGCCAGCAGCTTTGGGACTAGCGCTAATGAGCAGTTCTTC
TRBJ2-7	TRBD2	TRBV5-1	NA	CASSPITSGSYEQYF	TGCGCCAGCAGCCCAATTACTAGCGGGAGCTACGAGCAGTACTTC
TRBJ1-2	TRBD1	TRBV30	once	CAWSPPGTVYISNYGYTF	TGTGCCTGGAGTCCCCCCGGGACAGTCTACATTTCTAACTATGGCTACACCTTC
TRBJ2-2	TRBD2	TRBV7-2	NA	CASSLGSSGKPGELFF	TGTGCCAGCAGCTTAGGTTCTAGCGGGAAGCCCGGGGAGCTGTTTTTT
TRBJ2-3	NA	TRBV29-1	NA	CSAKGQFTTDTQYF	TGCAGCGCTAAAGGACAGTTTACCACAGATACGCAGTATTTT
TRBJ2-7	TRBD1	TRBV18	NA	CASSTNRGAYEQYF	TGTGCCAGCTCAACAAACAGGGGAGCCTACGAGCAGTACTTC
TRBJ2-3	TRBD2	TRBV11-2	NA	CASSLVAGGSADTQYF	TGTGCCAGCAGCTTAGTAGCGGGAGGGAGCGCAGATACGCAGTATTTT
TRBJ2-5	NA	TRBV5-4	NA	CASGRDSQETQYF	TGTGCCAGCGGCAGGGACTCTCAAGAGACCCAGTACTTC
TRBJ1-1	NA	TRBV10-1	NA	CASRQTLNTEAFF	TGCGCCAGCAGGCAGACACTGAACACTGAAGCTTTCTTT
TRBJ2-2	TRBD2	TRBV7-3	NA	CASSLSVQREGRELFF	TGTGCCAGCAGCTTATCGGTCCAGCGGGAGGGCCGAGAGCTGTTTTTT
TRBJ1-4	NA	TRBV5-1	once	CASSLAPGLATNEKLFF	TGCGCCAGCAGCTTGGCCCCAGGTTTGGCAACTAATGAAAAACTGTTTTTT
TRBJ2-5	NA	TRBV5-4	once	CASSMGLLEEETQYF	TGTGCCAGCAGCATGGGACTGCTGGAGGAGGAGACCCAGTACTTC
TRBJ1-2	TRBD1	TRBV5-1	NA	CASRTRTGDYGYTF	TGCGCCAGCAGGACTAGGACAGGGGACTATGGCTACACCTTC
TRBJ2-3	TRBD2	TRBV5-6	once	CASSLGLAGPPTDTQYF	TGTGCCAGCAGCTTGGGGCTAGCGGGCCCCCCCACAGATACGCAGTATTTT
TRBJ2-3	TRBD2	TRBV5-4	NA	CASSLPRERGGLRDTQYF	TGTGCCAGCAGCTTGCCACGAGAGCGGGGCGGGCTCCGAGATACGCAGTATTTT
TRBJ1-1	NA	TRBV20-1	NA	CSASGPPDTEAFF	TGCAGTGCTAGTGGCCCTCCAGACACTGAAGCTTTCTTT
TRBJ2-1	TRBD1	TRBV19	NA	CASTPGTGGYNEQFF	TGTGCCAGCACCCCGGGGACAGGGGGCTACAATGAGCAGTTCTTC
TRBJ1-2	NA	TRBV19	NA	CASSITGNYGYTF	TGTGCCAGTAGTATCACGGGGAACTATGGCTACACCTTC
TRBJ1-2	NA	TRBV5-6	NA	CASSLQGLDYGYTF	TGTGCCAGCAGCTTGCAGGGTCTGGACTATGGCTACACCTTC
TRBJ2-3	TRBD2	TRBV7-6	few	CASSYTSGTDTQYF	TGTGCCAGCAGCTACACTAGCGGCACAGATACGCAGTATTTT
TRBJ1-2	TRBD1	TRBV2	NA	CASSSGQGFYGYTF	TGTGCCAGCAGTTCCGGACAGGGCTTCTATGGCTACACCTTC
TRBJ2-5	NA	TRBV5-1	few	CASSGGTEQETQYF	TGCGCCAGCAGCGGGGGGACAGAGCAAGAGACCCAGTACTTC
TRBJ2-2	TRBD2	TRBV2	NA	CASSERSGGVGELFF	TGTGCCAGCAGTGAGAGATCGGGAGGAGTCGGGGAGCTGTTTTTT
TRBJ2-3	NA	TRBV29-1	NA	CSVPQDGYVTDTQYF	TGCAGCGTCCCCCAGGATGGGTACGTCACAGATACGCAGTATTTT
TRBJ2-1	NA	TRBV27	NA	CASSSAPGRGDGSYNEQFF	TGTGCCAGCAGTTCAGCTCCTGGGCGCGGGGACGGCTCCTACAATGAGCAGTTCTTC
TRBJ2-1	TRBD2	TRBV11-1	NA	CASSLGLAGADEQFF	TGTGCCAGCAGCTTAGGTCTAGCGGGAGCCGATGAGCAGTTCTTC
TRBJ1-2	TRBD1	TRBV5-1	NA	CASSLTTGGNYGYTF	TGCGCCAGCAGCTTAACAACAGGGGGTAACTATGGCTACACCTTC
TRBJ1-4	NA	TRBV19	NA	CASSIGGGRRNEKLFF	TGTGCCAGTAGTATAGGGGGGGGTCGTCGGAATGAAAAACTGTTTTTT
TRBJ1-3	NA	TRBV5-1	NA	CASSPQGSINTIYF	TGCGCCAGCAGTCCCCAGGGGAGTATCAACACCATATATTTT
TRBJ2-1	NA	TRBV3-1/TRBV3-2	once	CASGGTIYNEQFF	TGTGCCAGCGGGGGGACCATCTACAATGAGCAGTTCTTC
TRBJ1-5	TRBD1	TRBV10-3	NA	CAISEDRGGNQPQHF	TGTGCCATCAGTGAAGACAGGGGAGGCAATCAGCCCCAGCATTTT
TRBJ2-1	TRBD2	TRBV27	NA	CASTASGRLDNEQFF	TGTGCCAGCACAGCTAGCGGGAGGCTTGACAATGAGCAGTTCTTC
TRBJ1-1	NA	TRBV30	NA	CAWTTTLNGGGAFF	TGTGCCTGGACCACGACTCTAAACGGCGGTGGAGCTTTCTTT
TRBJ2-3	TRBD2	TRBV5-5	NA	CASSLVASGTTDTQYF	TGTGCCAGCAGCTTGGTGGCTAGCGGGACCACAGATACGCAGTATTTT
TRBJ1-2	TRBD1	TRBV12-3/TRBV12-4	NA	CASSPTGEYGYTF	TGTGCCAGCAGCCCGACAGGGGAATATGGCTACACCTTC
TRBJ1-5	NA	TRBV20-1	once	CSASQTNQPQHF	TGCAGTGCTAGTCAGACTAATCAGCCCCAGCATTTT
TRBJ2-7	NA	TRBV19	NA	CASSMRLAAPYEQYF	TGTGCCAGTAGTATGCGGCTAGCAGCTCCCTACGAGCAGTACTTC
TRBJ1-2	TRBD1	TRBV6-6	NA	CASSGGQNNYGYTF	TGTGCCAGCAGCGGGGGACAGAATAACTATGGCTACACCTTC
TRBJ1-5	NA	TRBV21-1	NA	CASIISGTGVTSNQPQHF	TGTGCCAGCATCATTTCCGGGACAGGCGTAACCAGCAATCAGCCCCAGCATTTT
TRBJ1-1	NA	TRBV15	once	CATSRVRTAMNTEAFF	TGTGCCACCAGCAGAGTTAGGACAGCGATGAACACTGAAGCTTTCTTT
TRBJ2-1	TRBD1	TRBV18	NA	CASSLTGTGGPNEQFF	TGTGCCAGCTCATTAACCGGGACAGGGGGTCCCAATGAGCAGTTCTTC
TRBJ2-1	NA	TRBV7-2	NA	CASTPGTPYNEQFF	TGTGCCAGCACCCCGGGGACACCCTACAATGAGCAGTTCTTC
TRBJ1-6	NA	TRBV27	NA	CASSPRSGGFRSPLHF	TGTGCCAGCAGTCCCCGGTCGGGGGGCTTCAGGTCACCCCTCCACTTT
TRBJ2-1	TRBD1	TRBV30	NA	CAWRRGQTRPGHNEQFF	TGTGCCTGGAGAAGGGGACAGACCAGACCGGGGCACAATGAGCAGTTCTTC